Here is one T cell receptor beta chain with its context. The antigen remains undetermined. The data were obtained in a study of cytomegalovirus exposure and HLA in healthy donors. Overall study context: Later, an analysis reported that the 120 or so validation repertoires had used the same platform as the 500 to 800 first-cohort repertoires. Study-wide results and limits: It was found in a later analysis that first-cohort TCR clusters tended to co-occur in the approximately 120 validation repertoires. The study listed under 200 cytomegalovirus-associated TCR beta chains.

CDR3 size: 18 residues. Trimming shortened V by 1 base and J by 0 bases, and 15 bases separated the two germline ends. CDR1 and CDR2 (germline): SEHNR, FQNEAQ (reference sequence). The table came from immunoSEQ multiplex PCR; TCRdb's copy has only in-frame clones and leaves some out. The sample records some 290,000 clones, around 90% being singletons. The sequence was collected from a man aged 25-45 years in good health and CMV-seronegative. V is TRBV7-9 and J is TRBJ1-4; D possibly corresponds to TRBD1 (6 bases). Material for sequencing was PBMCs. CDR3 sequence (DNA): TGTGCCAGCAGCTTAGGGGTACAGGGTGTTTCAACTAATGAAAAACTGTTTTTT. Its protein product is CASSLGVQGVSTNEKLFF. The full variable domain, completed using reference TRBV7-9 and TRBJ1-4, is DTGVSQNPRHKITKRGQNVTFRCDPISEHNRLYWYRQTLGQGPEFLTYFQNEAQLEKSRLLSDRFSAERPKGSFSTLEIQRTEQGDSAMYLCASSLGVQGVSTNEKLFFGSGTQLSVL.